In this sample, the clone carrying this TCR beta chain is medium-sized (0.01 to 0.1%). TCRdb re-derived calls from the PCR reads in MiXCR, one entry per CDR3 protein. The sample has about 19,000 distinct CDR3 sequences, under 45% seen once. This entry comes from a study of immune characterization of retroperitoneal liposarcoma. V was pared by 5 bases and J by 3 bases, with 12 bases between. Germline CDR1 reads MNHNS; CDR2 reads SASEGT. The CDR3 runs to 14 residues. This sequence was found in a male donor with retroperitoneal liposarcoma. V and J are TRBV6-1 and TRBJ2-3, with D possibly called TRBD1 or TRBD2 (5 bases each). Source material: blood. The CDR3 reads CASSSGWGTDTQYF. DNA for the CDR3: TGTGCCAGCAGTTCAGGATGGGGGACAGATACGCAGTATTTT.